This TCR beta chain was recovered during a study of shared clonotypes between healthy human individuals. Concerning this clone: The antigen is undetermined.

Study-level points and caveats: Compared with clonotypes that all four donors shared, non-shared clonotypes had lower generation probabilities.

None of the donors, who were healthy HIV-negative adults, had recently had acute infections or vaccinations. The germline CDR1 and CDR2 sequences are SGHNT and YYREEE (reference sequence). CDR3 length: 14 amino acids. Trimming took 2 bases from V and 2 from J, leaving 9 bases between them. Libraries were prepared by immunoSEQ multiplex PCR; TCRdb keeps only in-frame clonotypes and omits some of them. The sample records about 1.1 million clones, 77% being singletons. This TCR was recovered from a man aged 18 to 35 in good health. Some clones in this sample may be carry-over from other donors' samples. The specimen was memory CD4+ T cells from PBMCs. Subset defined: CD45RA-negative fraction. The V and J genes are TRBV5-4 and TRBJ2-3, with D maybe TRBD1 (6 bases). CDR3 DNA sequence: TGTGCCAGCAGCTTACAGGGCCTCACAGATACGCAGTATTTT. This codes for CASSLQGLTDTQYF.